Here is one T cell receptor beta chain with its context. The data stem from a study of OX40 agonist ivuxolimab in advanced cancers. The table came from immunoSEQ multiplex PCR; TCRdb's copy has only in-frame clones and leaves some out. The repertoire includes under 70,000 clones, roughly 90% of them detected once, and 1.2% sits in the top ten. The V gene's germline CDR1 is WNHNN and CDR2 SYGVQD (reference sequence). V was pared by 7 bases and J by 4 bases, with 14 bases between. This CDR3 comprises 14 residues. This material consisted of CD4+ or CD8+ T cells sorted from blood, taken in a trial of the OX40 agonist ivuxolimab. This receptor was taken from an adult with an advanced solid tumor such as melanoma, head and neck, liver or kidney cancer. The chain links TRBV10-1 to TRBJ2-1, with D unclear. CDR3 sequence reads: CASINRLVYNEQFF. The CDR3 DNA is TGCGCCAGCATAAATAGACTGGTTTACAATGAGCAGTTCTTC.